This T cell receptor (beta chain) was sequenced for a study of control samples from healthy donors and cancer patients (dated by TCRdb to the early 2020s). The CDR3 holds 15 amino acids from the cysteine to the phenylalanine. Left in the record is the CDR3 DNA by itself, 45 bases read in frame from the first base. V lost 1 base and J lost 0 bases; the stretch between them is 7 bases long. CDR1 and CDR2 are read off the germline V gene as SGHRS and YFSETQ. Library construction relied on the immunoSEQ multiplex PCR assay. TCRdb obtained this table from immuneACCESS and retained in-frame rearrangements with V and J assigned. These tables miss some clones; where compared with another copy, unresolved V genes account for less than half of the shortfall, and the remainder is unexplained. Here the sample has about 120,000 clones; roughly 93% occur a single time. The ten largest clones capture 2.6% of the sample.

Concerning this clone: No antigen is known for it. Per-base quality was not reported, and no clone a single base away is much larger than it.

This TCR was recovered from a young man in good health. The material sequenced was blood. Recombination linked TRBV5-1 to TRBJ2-2; matching of 5 bases hints at TRBD1 as the D gene. In nucleotide form, the sequence is TGCGCCAGCAGCTTGACAGGACCGAACACCGGGGAGCTGTTTTTT. It translates as CASSLTGPNTGELFF.